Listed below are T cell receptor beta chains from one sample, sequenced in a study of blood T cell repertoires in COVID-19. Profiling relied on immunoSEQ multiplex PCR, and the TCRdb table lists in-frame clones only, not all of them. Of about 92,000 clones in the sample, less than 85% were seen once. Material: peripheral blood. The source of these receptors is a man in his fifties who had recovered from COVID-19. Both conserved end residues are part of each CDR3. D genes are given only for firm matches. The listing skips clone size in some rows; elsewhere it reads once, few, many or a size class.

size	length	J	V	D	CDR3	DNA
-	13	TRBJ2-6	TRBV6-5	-	CACRSSGANVLTF	TGTGCCTGTAGGAGCTCTGGGGCCAACGTCCTGACTTTC
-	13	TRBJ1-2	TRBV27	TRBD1	CASSLRQGHGYTF	TGTGCCAGCAGTTTGCGACAGGGGCATGGCTACACCTTC
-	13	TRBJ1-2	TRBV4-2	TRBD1	CASSQTGAGGYTF	TGTGCCAGCAGCCAGACAGGGGCCGGGGGCTACACCTTC
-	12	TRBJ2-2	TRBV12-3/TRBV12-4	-	CASSRGTGELFF	TGTGCCAGCAGTCGCGGCACCGGGGAGCTGTTTTTT
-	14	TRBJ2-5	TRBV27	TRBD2	CPPAAEAGGETQYF	TGTCCCCCCGCCGCCGAGGCCGGGGGGGAGACCCAGTACTTC
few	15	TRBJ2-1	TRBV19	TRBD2	CASSMRGSSYNEQFF	TGTGCCAGTAGTATGCGCGGGAGCTCCTACAATGAGCAGTTCTTC
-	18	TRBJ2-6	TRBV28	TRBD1	CAPWSLGQGDSGANVLTF	TGTGCCCCCTGGTCCCTTGGTCAGGGGGATTCTGGGGCCAACGTCCTGACTTTC
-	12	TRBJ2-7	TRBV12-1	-	CASVRGLYEQYF	TGTGCCAGCGTCCGGGGTCTCTACGAGCAGTACTTC
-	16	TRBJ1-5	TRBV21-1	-	CASSKQGSGDNQPQHF	TGTGCCAGCAGCAAACAGGGAAGTGGGGACAATCAGCCCCAGCATTTT
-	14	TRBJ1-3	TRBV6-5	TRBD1	CASRRTGSGNTIYF	TGTGCCAGCAGGAGGACAGGGTCGGGAAACACCATATATTTT
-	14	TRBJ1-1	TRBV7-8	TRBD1	CASSSDRGYTEAFF	TGTGCCAGCAGCTCTGACAGGGGATACACTGAAGCTTTCTTT
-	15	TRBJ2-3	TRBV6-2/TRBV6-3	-	CASSYHQGRADTQYF	TGTGCCAGCAGTTACCACCAGGGGCGCGCAGATACGCAGTATTTT
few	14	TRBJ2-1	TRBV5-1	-	CASSLDREYNEQFF	TGCGCCAGCAGCTTGGACAGAGAGTACAATGAGCAGTTCTTC
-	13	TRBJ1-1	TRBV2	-	CASGGGRNTEAFF	TGTGCCAGCGGGGGGGGCAGGAACACTGAAGCTTTCTTT
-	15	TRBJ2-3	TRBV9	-	CASSVGAGPPDTQYF	TGTGCCAGCAGCGTAGGTGCGGGGCCCCCAGATACGCAGTATTTT
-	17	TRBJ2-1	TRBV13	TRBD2	CASSLRVAGGPLNEQFF	TGTGCCAGCAGCCTCAGGGTAGCGGGGGGTCCTTTGAATGAGCAGTTCTTC
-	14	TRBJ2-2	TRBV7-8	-	CASSSTENTGELFF	TGTGCCAGCAGCTCTACAGAGAACACCGGGGAGCTGTTTTTT
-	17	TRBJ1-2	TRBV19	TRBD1	CASSPSPGQVLPPGYTF	TGTGCCAGTAGTCCCTCCCCGGGACAGGTTCTACCCCCTGGCTACACCTTC
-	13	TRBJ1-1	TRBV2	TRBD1	CASLTGVGTEAFF	TGTGCCAGCTTGACAGGGGTTGGCACTGAAGCTTTCTTT
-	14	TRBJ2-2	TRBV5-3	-	CARSLFEDTGELFF	TGTGCCAGAAGCTTGTTTGAGGACACCGGGGAGCTGTTTTTT
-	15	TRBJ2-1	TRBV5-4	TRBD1	CASSFGDRAYNEQFF	TGTGCCAGCAGCTTTGGGGACAGGGCTTACAATGAGCAGTTCTTC
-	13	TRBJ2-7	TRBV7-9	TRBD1	CASSQTGSYEQYF	TGTGCCAGCAGCCAGACAGGGAGCTACGAGCAGTACTTC
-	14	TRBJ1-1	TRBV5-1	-	CASSLSGFPTEAFF	TGCGCCAGCAGCTTGAGCGGTTTTCCCACTGAAGCTTTCTTT
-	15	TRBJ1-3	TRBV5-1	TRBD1	CASSVTGAAGNTIYF	TGCGCCAGCAGCGTCACAGGGGCGGCTGGAAACACCATATATTTT
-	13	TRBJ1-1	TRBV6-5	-	CASTWGGVTEAFF	TGTGCCAGCACCTGGGGAGGGGTGACTGAAGCTTTCTTT
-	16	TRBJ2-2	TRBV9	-	CASSVEAGVGTGELFF	TGTGCCAGCAGCGTAGAGGCAGGGGTAGGCACCGGGGAGCTGTTTTTT
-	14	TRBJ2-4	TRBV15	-	CATSRDTGKDIQYF	TGTGCCACCAGCAGAGATACAGGGAAGGACATTCAGTACTTC
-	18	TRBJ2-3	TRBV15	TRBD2	CATSETASGGARGDTQYF	TGTGCCACCAGCGAGACAGCGAGCGGGGGAGCCAGGGGAGATACGCAGTATTTT
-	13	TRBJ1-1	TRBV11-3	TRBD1	CASSSQGSTEAFF	TGTGCCAGCAGCTCACAGGGGAGCACTGAAGCTTTCTTT
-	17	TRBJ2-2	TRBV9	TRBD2	CASSVGLAGGVPGELFF	TGTGCCAGCAGCGTAGGGCTAGCGGGAGGTGTCCCCGGGGAGCTGTTTTTT
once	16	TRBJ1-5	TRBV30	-	CAWSVRRGGGNQPQHF	TGTGCCTGGAGTGTACGAAGGGGGGGCGGCAATCAGCCCCAGCATTTT
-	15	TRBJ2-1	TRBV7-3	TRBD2	CASSSGLAGGNEQFF	TGTGCCAGCAGCTCCGGCCTTGCGGGAGGAAATGAGCAGTTCTTC
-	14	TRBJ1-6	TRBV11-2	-	CASSGLSYNSPLHF	TGTGCCAGCAGCGGACTCAGCTATAATTCACCCCTCCACTTT
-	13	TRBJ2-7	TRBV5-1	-	CASSLDSPYEQYF	TGCGCCAGCAGCTTGGACAGTCCCTACGAGCAGTACTTC
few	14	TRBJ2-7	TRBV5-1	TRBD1	CASRLLGTDYEQYF	TGCGCCAGCAGACTGCTCGGGACAGACTACGAGCAGTACTTC
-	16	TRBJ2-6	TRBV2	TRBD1	CASRRTGGNGANVLTF	TGTGCCAGCAGACGGACAGGGGGCAATGGGGCCAACGTCCTGACTTTC
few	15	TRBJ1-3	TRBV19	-	CASSIAGSSGNTIYF	TGTGCCAGTAGTATAGCGGGGTCCTCTGGAAACACCATATATTTT
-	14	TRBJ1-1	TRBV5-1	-	CASSLAGWETEAFF	TGCGCCAGCAGCTTGGCTGGATGGGAGACTGAAGCTTTCTTT
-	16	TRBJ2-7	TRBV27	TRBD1	CASSLTPGTGSYEQYF	TGTGCCAGCAGTCTTACCCCCGGGACAGGGTCCTACGAGCAGTACTTC
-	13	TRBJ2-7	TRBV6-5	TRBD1	CASRQGAGYEQYF	TGTGCCAGCAGGCAGGGGGCCGGATACGAGCAGTACTTC
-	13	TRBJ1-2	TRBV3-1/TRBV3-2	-	CASMGAGSFGYTF	TGTGCCAGCATGGGGGCAGGGAGCTTTGGCTACACCTTC
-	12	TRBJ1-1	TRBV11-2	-	CASSLESGGAFF	TGTGCCAGCAGCTTAGAATCTGGGGGGGCTTTCTTT
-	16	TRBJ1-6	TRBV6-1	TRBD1	CASSERDRDYNSPLHF	TGTGCCAGCAGTGAGAGGGACAGAGACTATAATTCACCCCTCCACTTT
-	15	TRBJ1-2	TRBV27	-	CASSPRDRPNYGYTF	TGTGCCAGCAGCCCCCGCGACAGACCTAACTATGGCTACACCTTC